This TCR beta chain originates from a study of shared clonotypes between healthy human individuals. As for the study in general: Three plates were used per donor for CD4 naive, three for CD4 memory, two for CD8 naive and one for CD8 memory.

Clones were read by immunoSEQ multiplex PCR, and TCRdb kept only the in-frame ones, dropping some. The repertoire holds just over 2,000,000 clones, with 85% to 95% as singletons. Germline lookup yields CDR1 GTSNPN and CDR2 SVGIG (reference sequence). V shed 3 bases and J 3 bases; nucleotides not matched to a gene: 7. The CDR3 is 15 amino acids. The source of this sequence is a young man in good health. The V call is TRBV30, the J call TRBJ2-3; 9 bases match TRBD2. Material: naive CD4+ T cells sorted from blood. Subset of the sample: CD45RA+ positively selected. This chain's CDR3 is CAWSFLAGPTDTQYF. The CDR3 nucleotides read TGTGCCTGGAGCTTCCTAGCGGGACCAACAGATACGCAGTATTTT.